This paragraph covers one TCR beta chain sequence. Its antigen is undetermined. This entry comes from a study of T cell repertoires in cytomegalovirus infection. The CDR3 totals 16 residues. The germline V gene has CDR1 MGHRA and CDR2 YSYEKL. Unmatched junction bases numbered 9, after V lost 0 bases and J lost 6 bases. In TCRdb, the reads were re-called with MiXCR into one record per CDR3 protein. The profile shows nearly 700,000 distinct CDR3 sequences, 30% to 40% of them singletons. This sequence joins TRBV4-1 and TRBJ1-1; the match to TRBD1 covers 8 bases. Sequencing was performed on cultured PBMCs, taken from culture after CMV antigen stimulation. This TCR was sampled from a human donor in good health (CMV status not recorded). Some clones in this sample may be carry-over from other donors' samples. The CDR3 DNA is TGCGCCAGCAGCCAAGATCGGGCAGGGGGCACGGCTGAAGCTTTCTTT. This sequence encodes CASSQDRAGGTAEAFF.